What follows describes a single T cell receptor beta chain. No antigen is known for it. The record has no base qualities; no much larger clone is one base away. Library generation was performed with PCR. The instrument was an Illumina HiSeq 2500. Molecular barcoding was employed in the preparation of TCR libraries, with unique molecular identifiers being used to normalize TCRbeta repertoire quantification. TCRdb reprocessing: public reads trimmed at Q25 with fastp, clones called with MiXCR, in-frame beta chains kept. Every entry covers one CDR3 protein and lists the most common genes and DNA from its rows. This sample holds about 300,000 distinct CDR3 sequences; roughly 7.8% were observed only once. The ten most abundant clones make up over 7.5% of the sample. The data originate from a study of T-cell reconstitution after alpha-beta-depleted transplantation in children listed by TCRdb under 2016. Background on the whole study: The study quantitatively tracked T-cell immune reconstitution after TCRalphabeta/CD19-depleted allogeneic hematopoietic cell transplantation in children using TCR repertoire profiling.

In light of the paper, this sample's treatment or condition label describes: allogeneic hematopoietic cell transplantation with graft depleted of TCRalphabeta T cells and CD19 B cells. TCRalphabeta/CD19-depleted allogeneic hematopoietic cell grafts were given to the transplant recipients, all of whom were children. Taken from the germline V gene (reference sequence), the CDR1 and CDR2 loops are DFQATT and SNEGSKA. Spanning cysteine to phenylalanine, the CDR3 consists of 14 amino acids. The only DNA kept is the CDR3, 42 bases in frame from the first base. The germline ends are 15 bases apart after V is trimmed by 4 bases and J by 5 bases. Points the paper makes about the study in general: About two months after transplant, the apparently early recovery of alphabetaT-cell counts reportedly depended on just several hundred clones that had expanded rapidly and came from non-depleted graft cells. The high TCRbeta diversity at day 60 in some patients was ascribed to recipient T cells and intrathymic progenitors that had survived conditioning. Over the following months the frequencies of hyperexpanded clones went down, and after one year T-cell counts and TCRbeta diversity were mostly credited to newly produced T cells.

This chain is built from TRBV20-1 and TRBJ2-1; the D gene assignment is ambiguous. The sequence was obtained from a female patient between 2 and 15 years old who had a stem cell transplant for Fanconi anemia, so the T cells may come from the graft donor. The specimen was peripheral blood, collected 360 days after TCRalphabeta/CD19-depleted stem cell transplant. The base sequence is TGCAGTGCTAACCTCCCCACCCCAGACAATGAGCAGTTCTTC. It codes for CSANLPTPDNEQFF.